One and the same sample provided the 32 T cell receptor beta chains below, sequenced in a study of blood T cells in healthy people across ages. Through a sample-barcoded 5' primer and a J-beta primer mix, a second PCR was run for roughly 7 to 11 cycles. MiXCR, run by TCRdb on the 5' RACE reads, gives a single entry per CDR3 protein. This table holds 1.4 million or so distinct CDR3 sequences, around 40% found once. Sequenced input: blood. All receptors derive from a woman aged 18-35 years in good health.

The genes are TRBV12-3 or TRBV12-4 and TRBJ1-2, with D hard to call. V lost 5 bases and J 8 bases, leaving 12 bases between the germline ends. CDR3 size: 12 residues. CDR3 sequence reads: CASSLAPSGYTF. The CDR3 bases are TGTGCCAGCAGTCTTGCCCCTTCCGGCTACACCTTC.

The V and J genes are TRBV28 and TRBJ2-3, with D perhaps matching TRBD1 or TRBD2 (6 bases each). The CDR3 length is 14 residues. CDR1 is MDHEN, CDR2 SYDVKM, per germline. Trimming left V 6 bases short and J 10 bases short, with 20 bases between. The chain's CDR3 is CASRGGGDGSSQYF. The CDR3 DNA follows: TGTGCCAGCAGAGGAGGGGGTGACGGGAGCTCGCAGTATTTT.

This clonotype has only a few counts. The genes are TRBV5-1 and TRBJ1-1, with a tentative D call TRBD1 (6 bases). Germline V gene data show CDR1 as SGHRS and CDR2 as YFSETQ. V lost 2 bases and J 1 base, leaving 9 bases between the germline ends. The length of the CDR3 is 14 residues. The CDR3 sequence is CASSFATGNTEAFF. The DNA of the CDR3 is TGCGCCAGCAGCTTTGCGACAGGGAACACTGAAGCTTTCTTT.

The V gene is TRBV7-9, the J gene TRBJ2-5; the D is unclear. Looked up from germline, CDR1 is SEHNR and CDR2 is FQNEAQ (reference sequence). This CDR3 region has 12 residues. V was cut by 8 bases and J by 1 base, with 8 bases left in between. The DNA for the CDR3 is TGTGCCAGCGGTAGGATCCAAGAGACCCAGTACTTC. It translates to CASGRIQETQYF.

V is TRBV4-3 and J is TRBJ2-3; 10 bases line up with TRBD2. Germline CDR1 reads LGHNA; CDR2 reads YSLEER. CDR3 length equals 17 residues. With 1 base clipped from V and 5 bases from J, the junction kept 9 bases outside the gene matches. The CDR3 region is CASSQAASGSYGDTQYF. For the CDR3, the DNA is TGCGCCAGCAGCCAAGCGGCTAGCGGGAGCTATGGAGATACGCAGTATTTT.

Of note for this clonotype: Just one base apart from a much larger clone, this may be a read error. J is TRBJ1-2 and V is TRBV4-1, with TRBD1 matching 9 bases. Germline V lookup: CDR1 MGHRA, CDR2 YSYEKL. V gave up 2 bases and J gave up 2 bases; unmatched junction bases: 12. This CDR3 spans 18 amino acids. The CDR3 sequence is CASSQWGQGVCGNYGYTF. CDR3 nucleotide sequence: TGCGCCAGCAGCCAATGGGGACAGGGCGTATGTGGAAACTATGGCTACACCTTC.

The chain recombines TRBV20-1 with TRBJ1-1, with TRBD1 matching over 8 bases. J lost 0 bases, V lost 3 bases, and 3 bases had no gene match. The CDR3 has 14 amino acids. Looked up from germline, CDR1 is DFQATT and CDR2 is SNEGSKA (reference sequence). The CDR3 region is CSASEDRVNTEAFF. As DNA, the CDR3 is TGCAGTGCTAGTGAGGACAGGGTGAACACTGAAGCTTTCTTT.

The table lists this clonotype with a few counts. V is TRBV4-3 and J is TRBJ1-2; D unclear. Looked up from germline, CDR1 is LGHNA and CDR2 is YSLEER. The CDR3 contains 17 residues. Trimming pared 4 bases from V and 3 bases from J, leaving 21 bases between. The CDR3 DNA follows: TGCGCCAGCAGCCGAAATCCCCCGGGGAAAAGAGACTATGGCTACACCTTC. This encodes CASSRNPPGKRDYGYTF.

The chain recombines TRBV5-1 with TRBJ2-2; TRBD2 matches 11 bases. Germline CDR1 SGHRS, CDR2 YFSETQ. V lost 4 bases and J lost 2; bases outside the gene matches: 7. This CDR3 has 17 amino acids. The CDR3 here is CASSPRLAGHNTGELFF. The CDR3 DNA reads TGCGCCAGCAGCCCGCGACTAGCGGGACACAACACCGGGGAGCTGTTTTTT.

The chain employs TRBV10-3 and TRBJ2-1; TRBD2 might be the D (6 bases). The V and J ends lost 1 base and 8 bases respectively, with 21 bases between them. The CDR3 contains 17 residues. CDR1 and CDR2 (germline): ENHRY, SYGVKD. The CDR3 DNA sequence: TGTGCCATCAGTGAGTTAAGCGGGCGCGCCTACGGGGATGAGCAGTTCTTC. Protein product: CAISELSGRAYGDEQFF.

The CDR3 sequence is CASSFGANEQFF. The DNA for the CDR3 is TGTGCCAGCAGTTTCGGGGCCAATGAGCAGTTCTTC. The chain has TRBV6-2 or TRBV6-3 and TRBJ2-1; D tentatively fits TRBD1 or TRBD2 (5 bases each). The CDR3 spans 12 residues. Trimming removed 4 bases from V and 6 bases from J, with 7 bases in between. The V gene's germline CDR1 is MNHEY and CDR2 SVGEGT.

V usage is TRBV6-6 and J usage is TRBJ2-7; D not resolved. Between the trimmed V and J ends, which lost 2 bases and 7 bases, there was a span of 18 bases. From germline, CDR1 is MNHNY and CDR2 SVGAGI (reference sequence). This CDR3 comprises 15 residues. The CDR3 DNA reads TGTGCCAGCAGTTACCCGGGTGGGTCCTACAATGAGCAGTACTTC. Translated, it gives CASSYPGGSYNEQYF.

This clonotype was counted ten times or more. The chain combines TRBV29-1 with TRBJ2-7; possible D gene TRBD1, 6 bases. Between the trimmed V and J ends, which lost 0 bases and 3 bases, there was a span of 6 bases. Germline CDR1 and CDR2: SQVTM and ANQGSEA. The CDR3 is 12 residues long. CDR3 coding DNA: TGCAGCGTTGAAGACAGGGGCTACGAGCAGTACTTC. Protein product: CSVEDRGYEQYF.

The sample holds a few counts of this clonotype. CDR3 in amino acids: CSARDSSGETQYF. CDR3 in DNA: TGCAGTGCTAGAGATTCCAGTGGGGAGACCCAGTACTTC. J is TRBJ2-5 and V is TRBV20-1, with D uncertain. This CDR3 has 13 amino acids. The germline CDR1 and CDR2 sequences are DFQATT and SNEGSKA (reference sequence). Trimming took off 0 bases at V and 5 bases at J, with 10 bases between the two ends.

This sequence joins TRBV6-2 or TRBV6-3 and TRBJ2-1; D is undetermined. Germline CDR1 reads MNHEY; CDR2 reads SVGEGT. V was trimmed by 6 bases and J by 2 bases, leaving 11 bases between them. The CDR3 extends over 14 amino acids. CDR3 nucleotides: TGTGCCAGCAGGCCCCGGAATACCTACAATGAGCAGTTCTTC. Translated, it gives CASRPRNTYNEQFF.

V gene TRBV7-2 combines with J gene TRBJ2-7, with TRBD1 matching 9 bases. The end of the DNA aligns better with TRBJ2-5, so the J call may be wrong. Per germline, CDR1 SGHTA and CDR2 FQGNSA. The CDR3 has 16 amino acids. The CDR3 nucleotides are TGTGCCAGCAGCTCTAGGGGACAGGGAGGTCCAGAGACCCAGTACTTC. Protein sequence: CASSSRGQGGPETQYF.

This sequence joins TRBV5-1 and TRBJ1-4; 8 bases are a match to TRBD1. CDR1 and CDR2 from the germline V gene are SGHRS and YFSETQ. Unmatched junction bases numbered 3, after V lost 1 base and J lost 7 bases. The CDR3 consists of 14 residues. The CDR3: CASSLSRGLEKLFF. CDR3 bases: TGCGCCAGCAGCTTGTCCAGGGGGCTTGAAAAACTGTTTTTT. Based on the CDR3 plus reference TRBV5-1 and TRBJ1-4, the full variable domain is KAGVTQTPRYLIKTRGQQVTLSCSPISGHRSVSWYQQTPGQGLQFLFEYFSETQRNKGNFPGRFSGRQFSNSRSEMNVSTLELGDSALYLCASSLSRGLEKLFFGSGTQLSVL.

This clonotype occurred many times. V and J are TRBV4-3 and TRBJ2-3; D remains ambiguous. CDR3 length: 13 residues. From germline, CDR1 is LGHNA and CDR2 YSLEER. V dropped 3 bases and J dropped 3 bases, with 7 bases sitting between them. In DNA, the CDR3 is TGCGCCAGCAGCCAGGTCGAGACAGATACGCAGTATTTT. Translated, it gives CASSQVETDTQYF.

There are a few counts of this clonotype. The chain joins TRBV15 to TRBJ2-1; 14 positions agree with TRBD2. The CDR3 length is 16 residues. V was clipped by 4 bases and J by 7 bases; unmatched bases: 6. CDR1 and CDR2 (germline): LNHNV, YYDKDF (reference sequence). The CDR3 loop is CATSIGLAGGRNEQFF. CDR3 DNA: TGTGCCACCAGCATAGGACTAGCGGGGGGTAGAAATGAGCAGTTCTTC.

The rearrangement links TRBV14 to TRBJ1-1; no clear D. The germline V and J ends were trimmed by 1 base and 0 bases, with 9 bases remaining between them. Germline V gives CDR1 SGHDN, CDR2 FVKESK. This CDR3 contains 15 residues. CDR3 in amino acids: CASSQVHTVNTEAFF. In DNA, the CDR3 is TGTGCCAGCAGCCAAGTTCACACAGTGAACACTGAAGCTTTCTTT.

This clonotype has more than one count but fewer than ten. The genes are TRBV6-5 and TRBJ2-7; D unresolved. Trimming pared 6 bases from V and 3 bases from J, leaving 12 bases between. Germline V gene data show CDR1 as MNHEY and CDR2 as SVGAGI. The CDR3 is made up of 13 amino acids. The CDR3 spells CASRLRAHYEQYF. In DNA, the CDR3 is TGTGCCAGCAGGCTCCGGGCCCACTACGAGCAGTACTTC.

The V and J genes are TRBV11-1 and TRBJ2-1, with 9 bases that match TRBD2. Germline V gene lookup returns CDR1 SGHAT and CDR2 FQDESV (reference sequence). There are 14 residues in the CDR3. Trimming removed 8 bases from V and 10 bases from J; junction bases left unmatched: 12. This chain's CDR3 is CASGSYVLAGEQFF. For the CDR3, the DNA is TGTGCCAGCGGCTCGTATGTCCTAGCGGGAGAGCAGTTCTTC.

CDR3 loop: CSARVGRGAVLANEQFF. The CDR3 bases are TGCAGTGCTAGAGTGGGGCGGGGGGCCGTACTCGCCAATGAGCAGTTCTTC. The V call is TRBV20-1, the J call TRBJ2-1; 8 bases are shared with TRBD2. This CDR3 is 17 amino acids long. V gave up 1 base and J gave up 6 bases; unmatched junction bases: 14. CDR1 and CDR2 (germline): DFQATT, SNEGSKA (reference sequence).

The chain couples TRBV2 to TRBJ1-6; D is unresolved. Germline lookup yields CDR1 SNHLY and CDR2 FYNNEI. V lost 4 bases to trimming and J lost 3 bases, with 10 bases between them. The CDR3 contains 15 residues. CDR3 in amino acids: CASSVGSYYNSPLHF. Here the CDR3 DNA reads TGTGCCAGCAGTGTGGGGTCCTACTATAATTCACCCCTCCACTTT.

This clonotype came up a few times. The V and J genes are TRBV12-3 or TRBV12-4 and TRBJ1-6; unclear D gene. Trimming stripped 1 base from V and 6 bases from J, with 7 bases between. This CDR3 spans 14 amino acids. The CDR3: CASSLEAVNSPLHF. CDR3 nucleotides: TGTGCCAGCAGTTTAGAGGCGGTTAATTCACCCCTCCACTTT.

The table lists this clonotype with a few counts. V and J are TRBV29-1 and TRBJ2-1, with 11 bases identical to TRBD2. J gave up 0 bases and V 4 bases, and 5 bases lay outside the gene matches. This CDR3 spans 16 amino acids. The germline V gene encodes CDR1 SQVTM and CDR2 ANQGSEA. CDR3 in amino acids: CSVGSLAGGSYNEQFF. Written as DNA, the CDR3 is TGCAGCGTTGGTTCCCTAGCGGGAGGCTCCTACAATGAGCAGTTCTTC.

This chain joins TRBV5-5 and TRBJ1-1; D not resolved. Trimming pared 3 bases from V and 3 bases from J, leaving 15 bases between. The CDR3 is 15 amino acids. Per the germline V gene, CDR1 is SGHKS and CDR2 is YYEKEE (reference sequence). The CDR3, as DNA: TGTGCCAGCAGCTGGCCGCCGCGTAAGGACACTGAAGCTTTCTTT. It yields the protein CASSWPPRKDTEAFF. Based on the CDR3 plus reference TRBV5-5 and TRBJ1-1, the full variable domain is DAGVTQSPTHLIKTRGQQVTLRCSPISGHKSVSWYQQVLGQGPQFIFQYYEKEERGRGNFPDRFSARQFPNYSSELNVNALLLGDSALYLCASSWPPRKDTEAFFGQGTRLTVV.

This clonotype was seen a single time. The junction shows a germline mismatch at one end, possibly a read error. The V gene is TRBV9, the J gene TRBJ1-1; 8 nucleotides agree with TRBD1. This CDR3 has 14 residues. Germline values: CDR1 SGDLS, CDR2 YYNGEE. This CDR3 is CASSVVQGGTEAFF. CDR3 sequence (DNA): TGTGCCAGCAGCGTAGTACAGGGGGGGACTGAAGCCTTCTTT.

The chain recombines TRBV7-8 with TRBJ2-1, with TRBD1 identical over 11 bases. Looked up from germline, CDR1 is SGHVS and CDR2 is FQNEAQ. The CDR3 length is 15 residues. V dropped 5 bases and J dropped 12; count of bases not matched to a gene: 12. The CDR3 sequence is CASSILPDRGLTQFF. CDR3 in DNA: TGTGCCAGCAGCATACTCCCGGACAGGGGGCTAACGCAGTTCTTC.

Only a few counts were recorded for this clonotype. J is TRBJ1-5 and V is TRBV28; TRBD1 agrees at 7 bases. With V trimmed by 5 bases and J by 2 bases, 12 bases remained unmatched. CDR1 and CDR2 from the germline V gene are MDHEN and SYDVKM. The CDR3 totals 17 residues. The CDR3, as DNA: TGTGCCAGCAGTGGGGCTACAGGGGTTTTTGGCAATCAGCCCCAGCATTTT. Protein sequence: CASSGATGVFGNQPQHF.

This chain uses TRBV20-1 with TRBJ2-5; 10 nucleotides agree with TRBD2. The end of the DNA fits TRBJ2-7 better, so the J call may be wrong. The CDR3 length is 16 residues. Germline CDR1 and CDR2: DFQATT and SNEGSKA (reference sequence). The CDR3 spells CSASLAGARGSYEQYF. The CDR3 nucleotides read TGCAGTGCTAGCCTAGCGGGGGCAAGAGGGTCCTACGAGCAGTACTTC.

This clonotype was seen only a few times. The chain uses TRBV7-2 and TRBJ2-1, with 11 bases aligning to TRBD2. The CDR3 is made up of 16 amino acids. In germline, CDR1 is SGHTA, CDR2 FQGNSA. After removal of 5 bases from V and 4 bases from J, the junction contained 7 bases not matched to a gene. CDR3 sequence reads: CASSPRLAGRYNEQFF. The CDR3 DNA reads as TGTGCCAGCAGCCCCCGACTAGCGGGGAGGTACAATGAGCAGTTCTTC. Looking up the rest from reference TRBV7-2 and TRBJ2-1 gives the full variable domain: GAGVSQSPSNKVTEKGKDVELRCDPISGHTALYWYRQSLGQGLEFLIYFQGNSAPDKSGLPSDRFSAERTGGSVSTLTIQRTQQEDSAVYLCASSPRLAGRYNEQFFGPGTRLTVL.